The clone carrying this TCR beta chain has just a few counts. Its specificity is not known. The germline gives CDR1 MNHEY, CDR2 SVGAGI. The V end was cut by 3 bases, the J end by 6 bases, with 8 bases between. CDR3 length: 13 amino acids. This specimen comes from a study of T cells after yellow fever vaccination. General observations from the study: Subsequent booster samples again held most clones from primary vaccination (nearly 98% CD4, just under 90% CD8). Clonotypes shared by both compartments, CD4 and CD8, made up a small share.

A universal primer site and UMIs were added as TCR cDNA was made by 5'RACE template switching. Each CDR3 protein gets one entry after TCRdb re-called the 5' RACE reads with MiXCR. The sample lists 620,000 or so distinct CDR3 sequences, less than 20% occurring once. This TCR was recovered from a man aged 18 to 35 who received the YFV17D yellow fever vaccine. The specimen was PBMCs, collected 4 to 5 days after the first yellow fever vaccination. This sequence joins TRBV6-5 and TRBJ2-2; D gene uncertain. CDR3 in DNA: TGTGCCAGCAGTTATGGGCCTCCCGGGGAGCTGTTTTTT. Translating it yields CASSYGPPGELFF.